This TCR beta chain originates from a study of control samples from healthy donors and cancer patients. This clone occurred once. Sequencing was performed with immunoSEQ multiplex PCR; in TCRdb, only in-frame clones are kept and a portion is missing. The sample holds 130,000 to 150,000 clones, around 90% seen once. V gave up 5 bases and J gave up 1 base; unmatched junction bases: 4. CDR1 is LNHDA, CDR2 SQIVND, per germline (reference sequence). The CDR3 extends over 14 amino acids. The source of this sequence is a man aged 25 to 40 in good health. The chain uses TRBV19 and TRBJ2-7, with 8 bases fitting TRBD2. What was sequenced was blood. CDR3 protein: CASSPRGGSYEQYF. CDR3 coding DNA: TGTGCCAGTAGTCCCCGGGGGGGATCCTACGAGCAGTACTTC.